Detailed here is one T cell receptor beta chain. Different DNA sequences within this sample yield the same CDR3. Assay used: immunoSEQ multiplex PCR; TCRdb lists only in-frame clones, some missing. The sample lists roughly 240,000 clones, roughly 86% occurring once. The sample belongs to a study of blood T cell repertoires in COVID-19. V was shortened by 2 bases and J by 0 bases, with 8 bases between the two germline ends. CDR1 is SGHRS, CDR2 YFSETQ, per germline. The CDR3 has 15 residues. The sample taken for sequencing was peripheral blood. The receptor comes from a woman aged 30 to 39 who had recovered from COVID-19. The rearrangement links TRBV5-1 to TRBJ1-4; D gene unclear. In DNA, the CDR3 is TGCGCCAGCAGCTTAGAGGGAGCAACTAATGAAAAACTGTTTTTT. Translation gives CASSLEGATNEKLFF.